The clone carrying this TCR beta chain has more than one count but fewer than ten. The data originate from a study of blood T cell repertoires in COVID-19. Study details: Sites in the United States, Italy and Spain provided acute and convalescent COVID-19 samples.

As originally analysed: Quantification of nucleated cells was approximated via reference gene primer amplification. Generated by immunoSEQ multiplex PCR, the TCRdb table keeps only in-frame clones and is missing some. V and J calls and clone size are given by that table; D and trimming were obtained from the DNA. This sample has tens of thousands of clones, with approximately 84% found just once. The CDR3 has 16 amino acids. Per germline, CDR1 SGHKS and CDR2 YYEKEE (reference sequence). V was clipped by 0 bases and J by 4 bases; unmatched bases: 8. A Seattle source enrolled patients during active infection and followed them longitudinally.

The sequence came from an older man with COVID-19, enrolled during active disease. The material sequenced was peripheral blood. The chain joins TRBV5-5 to TRBJ2-5; 8 positions match TRBD2. In DNA form, the CDR3 reads TGTGCCAGCAGCTTGGAAAACCGGGGGGGCAGAGAGACCCAGTACTTC. Translation gives CASSLENRGGRETQYF.